This passage covers 14 T cell receptor beta chains from one sample sequenced in a study of CD8 T cells in Susac syndrome. cDNA came from about 0.5 to 1 ug RNA primed by random hexamers. TCRdb fed the immunoSEQ multiplex PCR reads into MiXCR, producing one record per CDR3 protein. Among about 200,000 distinct CDR3 sequences listed, around 95% were seen once. The sample consisted of CD4+ T cells from PBMCs. These TCRs come from a human donor with multiple sclerosis.

This clonotype was detected once. As DNA, the CDR3 is TGTGCCAGCAGCTTACCCAAGCGGCGGACTCCGGGCGATGGCTACACCTTC. It codes for CASSLPKRRTPGDGYTF. The chain couples TRBV7-9 to TRBJ1-2; D is undetermined. Germline V gene data show CDR1 as SEHNR and CDR2 as FQNEAQ (reference sequence). Trimming stripped 2 bases from V and 6 bases from J, with 22 bases between. The CDR3 extends over 17 amino acids.

CDR3 in amino acids: CASSSVQGPPPYEQYF. In nucleotides, the CDR3 is TGTGCCAGCAGTTCCGTCCAGGGACCACCACCCTACGAGCAGTACTTC. V gene TRBV6-5 combines with J gene TRBJ2-7, with D perhaps given as TRBD1 or TRBD2 (5 bases each). Germline assignment: CDR1 MNHEY and CDR2 SVGAGI. CDR3 length equals 16 residues. V was pared by 4 bases and J by 2 bases, with 18 bases between.

The chain couples TRBV28 to TRBJ1-5; D is unresolved. The CDR3 extends over 12 amino acids. Trimming removed 8 bases from V and 7 bases from J, with 12 bases in between. Germline V lookup: CDR1 MDHEN, CDR2 SYDVKM. CDR3 in amino acids: CASFPRGQPQHF. The CDR3 nucleotides read TGTGCCAGCTTCCCCCGGGGACAGCCCCAGCATTTT.

This sequence joins TRBV5-1 and TRBJ1-2, with 8 bases that match TRBD1. V was clipped by 1 base and J by 5 bases; unmatched bases: 7. CDR3 size: 15 residues. From germline, CDR1 is SGHRS and CDR2 YFSETQ. This CDR3 is CASSLSAGGGYGYTF. In nucleotides, the CDR3 is TGCGCCAGCAGCTTGAGTGCAGGGGGCGGATATGGCTACACCTTC.

This clonotype was seen once. This rearrangement joins TRBV29-1 to TRBJ2-3; D is perhaps TRBD1 (6 bases). Germline V CDR1 and CDR2: SQVTM, ANQGSEA. This CDR3 is 14 amino acids long. V gave up 2 bases and J gave up 3 bases, with 12 bases separating them. The CDR3 loop reads CSVEQGGRTDTQYF. The CDR3 region has the DNA TGCAGCGTTGAACAAGGGGGTAGGACAGATACGCAGTATTTT.

The chain couples TRBV20-1 to TRBJ2-1, with D perhaps TRBD2 (5 bases). The CDR3 contains 13 residues. V was trimmed by 1 base and J by 6 bases, leaving 10 bases between them. Germline lookup yields CDR1 DFQATT and CDR2 SNEGSKA (reference sequence). The CDR3 sequence: CSARVVTTNEQFF. The CDR3 DNA is TGCAGTGCTAGAGTAGTGACTACCAATGAGCAGTTCTTC.

The CDR3 spells CSARRPDRGYNEQFF. Here the CDR3 DNA reads TGCAGTGCTAGACGACCGGACAGGGGGTACAATGAGCAGTTCTTC. The chain links TRBV20-1 to TRBJ2-1; TRBD1 matches at 10 bases. CDR1 DFQATT and CDR2 SNEGSKA come from the germline V gene (reference sequence). This CDR3 comprises 15 residues. V lost 2 bases to trimming and J lost 4 bases; unmatched junction nucleotides: 5.

J is TRBJ2-5 and V is TRBV4-2; 8 positions match TRBD1. V was clipped by 2 bases and J by 1 base; unmatched bases: 3. Per germline, CDR1 LGHNA and CDR2 YNFKEQ. The CDR3 contains 15 residues. The CDR3 coding sequence is TGTGCCAGCAGCCAACCGACAGGGGTCCAAGAGACCCAGTACTTC. The encoded protein is CASSQPTGVQETQYF.

This clonotype was seen once. J is TRBJ1-1 and V is TRBV5-4, with no clear D. V was cut by 6 bases and J by 0 bases, with 24 bases left in between. Germline V gene sequence: CDR1 SGHNT, CDR2 YYREEE (reference sequence). The CDR3 runs 18 residues. CDR3 DNA: TGTGCCAGCATCCCTGGGCCGGGGAAGTCCCTCATGAACACTGAAGCTTTCTTT. Protein product: CASIPGPGKSLMNTEAFF. The entire variable domain, with the rest obtained from reference TRBV5-4 and TRBJ1-1, is as follows: ETGVTQSPTHLIKTRGQQVTLRCSSQSGHNTVSWYQQALGQGPQFIFQYYREEENGRGNFPPRFSGLQFPNYSSELNVNALELDDSALYLCASIPGPGKSLMNTEAFFGQGTRLTVV.

CDR3 loop: CASSLKLLGEQFF. The CDR3 coding sequence is TGTGCCAGCAGCTTAAAACTTCTGGGGGAGCAGTTCTTC. The gene calls are TRBV7-3 and TRBJ2-1, with D unclear. The CDR3 has 13 amino acids. V dropped 1 base and J dropped 10 bases, with 11 bases sitting between them. CDR1 is SGHTA and CDR2 is FQGTGA in the germline V gene.

This clonotype appeared once. The V call is TRBV7-9, the J call TRBJ2-2, with D tentatively TRBD2 (5 bases). Germline lookup yields CDR1 SEHNR and CDR2 FQNEAQ (reference sequence). The CDR3 spans 15 residues. V was shortened by 3 bases and J by 0 bases, with 8 bases between the two germline ends. The CDR3 region is CASSLVGANTGELFF. CDR3 bases: TGTGCCAGCAGCTTGGTGGGAGCGAACACCGGGGAGCTGTTTTTT. Variable domain in full (rest from reference TRBV7-9 and TRBJ2-2): DTGVSQNPRHKITKRGQNVTFRCDPISEHNRLYWYRQTLGQGPEFLTYFQNEAQLEKSRLLSDRFSAERPKGSFSTLEIQRTEQGDSAMYLCASSLVGANTGELFFGEGSRLTVL.

The rearrangement uses TRBV4-3 and TRBJ1-2; weak D call: TRBD1 (6 bases). CDR1 is LGHNA, CDR2 YSLEER, per germline. This CDR3 spans 14 amino acids. The V end was cut by 4 bases, the J end by 5 bases, with 14 bases between. In DNA, the CDR3 is TGCGCCAGCAGCCCTCAGGACAGCCGGTATGGCTACACCTTC. Translating gives CASSPQDSRYGYTF.

V and J are TRBV11-2 and TRBJ1-6; 10 positions agree with TRBD1. The CDR3 sequence is 24 residues long. Germline CDR1 and CDR2: SGHAT and FQNNGV. The J segment lost 5 bases and the V segment lost 8 bases, leaving 33 bases of the junction unmatched. The CDR3 DNA reads TGTGCCAGCGGCACCAGGACAGGGGGTGACTCTGGGGCTTGGCTCCGCGACAATAATTCACCCCTCCACTTT. This encodes CASGTRTGGDSGAWLRDNNSPLHF.

The V gene is TRBV15, the J gene TRBJ2-7, with 7 nucleotides matching TRBD1. V shed 2 bases and J 7 bases; nucleotides not matched to a gene: 2. CDR1 is LNHNV and CDR2 is YYDKDF in the germline V gene (reference sequence). This CDR3 is 12 amino acids long. The CDR3 nucleotides read TGTGCCACCAGCAGAAGACAGGGAGAGCAGTACTTC. It encodes CATSRRQGEQYF.